A selection of T cell receptor beta chains follows, all from one sample in a study of cytomegalovirus exposure and HLA in healthy donors. Libraries were prepared by immunoSEQ multiplex PCR; TCRdb keeps only in-frame clonotypes and omits some of them. This table has some 90,000 clones, more than 70% appearing once. The sample comprised PBMCs. The receptors were sampled from a male donor in good health and CMV-seropositive. CDR3s include the opening cysteine and the closing phenylalanine or tryptophan. D genes are given only for firm matches. Some rows mark clone size as missing; the rest say once, few, many or name a class of expanded clone.

J gene,clone size,CDR3 length,D gene,V gene,CDR3 protein,CDR3 DNA
TRBJ2-2,-,15,-,TRBV7-6,CASSSSGLAAGELFF,TGTGCCAGCAGCTCGTCAGGGTTGGCGGCCGGGGAGCTGTTTTTT
TRBJ1-1,-,14,-,TRBV9,CASSGVGRDTEAFF,TGTGCCAGCAGCGGGGTGGGCAGGGACACTGAAGCTTTCTTT
TRBJ2-1,-,13,-,TRBV2,CAGGQMSYNEQFF,TGTGCCGGAGGACAGATGTCCTACAATGAGCAGTTCTTC
TRBJ2-7,-,14,-,TRBV7-9,CASSLSQSSYEQYF,TGTGCCAGCAGCTTATCGCAGTCCTCCTACGAGCAGTACTTC
TRBJ1-5,few,14,TRBD1,TRBV27,CASRPGGMSQPQHF,TGTGCCAGCAGACCAGGGGGCATGAGTCAGCCCCAGCATTTT
TRBJ2-5,-,13,-,TRBV28,CASSQRMGETQYF,TGTGCCAGCAGTCAGAGGATGGGAGAGACCCAGTACTTC
TRBJ2-4,once,12,TRBD2,TRBV2,CASSGLAGIQYF,TGTGCCAGCAGTGGGCTAGCGGGAATTCAGTACTTC
TRBJ1-2,few,15,-,TRBV7-8,CASSLVRVANYGYTF,TGTGCCAGCAGCTTAGTCCGGGTTGCTAACTATGGCTACACCTTC
TRBJ1-6,-,13,-,TRBV19,CASSMEAYSPLHF,TGTGCCAGTAGTATGGAGGCCTATTCACCCCTCCACTTT
TRBJ2-1,few,15,-,TRBV6-1,CASSEGGGIAYEQFF,TGTGCCAGCAGTGAAGGAGGCGGGATCGCTTATGAGCAGTTCTTC
TRBJ2-1,-,17,-,TRBV5-1,CASSLQGGGKAYNEQFF,TGCGCCAGCAGCTTGCAGGGGGGCGGGAAGGCCTACAATGAGCAGTTCTTC
TRBJ2-2,-,15,TRBD1,TRBV28,CASKEGTGASGELFF,TGTGCCAGCAAAGAGGGGACAGGGGCGTCGGGGGAGCTGTTTTTT
TRBJ1-1,-,14,TRBD1,TRBV28,CASSLYTGGTEAFF,TGTGCCAGCAGTTTGTACACAGGGGGCACTGAAGCTTTCTTT
TRBJ2-5,-,15,TRBD1,TRBV5-4,CASSSNGQGQETQYF,TGTGCCAGCAGCTCTAACGGACAGGGCCAAGAGACCCAGTACTTC
TRBJ2-3,-,14,TRBD2,TRBV28,CASSSGGSTDTQYF,TGTGCCAGCAGCAGCGGGGGGAGTACAGATACGCAGTATTTT
TRBJ2-7,-,13,TRBD1,TRBV10-3,CAISRDRSYEQYF,TGTGCCATCAGCCGGGACAGGAGTTACGAGCAGTACTTC
TRBJ2-2,-,15,TRBD2,TRBV2,CASSEIAGGSGELFF,TGTGCCAGCAGTGAAATAGCGGGAGGGTCCGGGGAGCTGTTTTTT
TRBJ2-7,-,15,TRBD1,TRBV15,CASGQGNPPVYEQYF,TGTGCCTCGGGACAGGGAAACCCTCCTGTCTACGAGCAGTACTTC
TRBJ2-7,-,13,-,TRBV27,CASSLGRGSEQYF,TGTGCCAGCAGTTTGGGTCGCGGATCCGAGCAGTACTTC
TRBJ2-5,-,13,-,TRBV29-1,CSVVRHFQETQYF,TGCAGCGTTGTACGACACTTCCAAGAGACCCAGTACTTC
TRBJ2-3,-,16,TRBD2,TRBV10-1,CASSDLAGQTDDKQYF,TGCGCCAGCAGTGATCTAGCGGGACAAACAGACGATAAGCAGTATTTT
TRBJ1-1,-,13,-,TRBV10-1,CASSSRVNTEAFF,TGCGCCAGCAGTAGCAGGGTGAACACTGAAGCTTTCTTT
TRBJ2-7,-,17,TRBD2,TRBV4-1,CASSQGLLAGISYEQYF,TGCGCCAGCAGCCAAGGATTACTAGCGGGAATTTCCTACGAGCAGTACTTC
TRBJ1-1,-,14,-,TRBV6-5,CASSNRELNTEAFF,TGTGCCAGCAGTAACAGGGAATTGAACACTGAAGCTTTCTTT
TRBJ2-7,-,15,TRBD2,TRBV5-1,CASSWGRGGPQEQYF,TGCGCCAGCAGCTGGGGTCGGGGGGGGCCCCAGGAGCAGTACTTC
TRBJ1-2,-,12,-,TRBV7-9,CASSLGAVGYTF,TGTGCCAGCAGCTTAGGTGCAGTCGGCTACACCTTC
TRBJ1-2,-,14,-,TRBV2,CASSPLAGNYGYTF,TGTGCCAGCAGTCCCCTGGCAGGAAACTATGGCTACACCTTC
TRBJ2-1,few,11,-,TRBV29-1,CSVTGYNEQFF,TGCAGCGTTACAGGGTACAATGAGCAGTTCTTC
TRBJ2-3,-,8,-,TRBV7-9,CASSPEDF,TGTGCCAGCAGCCCCGAGGATTTT
TRBJ2-2,-,21,TRBD2,TRBV27,CASSSRTVWTSGRIPPGELFF,TGTGCCAGCAGTTCACGAACCGTCTGGACTAGCGGGAGGATCCCTCCCGGGGAGCTGTTTTTT
TRBJ1-5,few,15,TRBD1,TRBV6-4,CASSEQGGKGQPQHF,TGTGCCAGCAGTGAGCAGGGGGGTAAGGGTCAGCCCCAGCATTTT
TRBJ2-3,-,19,TRBD1,TRBV5-6,CASSLAGLGGRGRADTQYF,TGTGCCAGCAGCTTGGCCGGATTGGGTGGCAGGGGGCGAGCAGATACGCAGTATTTT
TRBJ1-1,-,14,TRBD1,TRBV5-5,CASSWGQGNTEAFF,TGTGCCAGCAGCTGGGGACAGGGGAACACTGAAGCTTTCTTT
TRBJ2-1,-,15,TRBD2,TRBV27,CASSLIAGVYGEQFF,TGTGCCAGCAGTTTAATAGCGGGGGTCTACGGGGAGCAGTTCTTC
TRBJ1-2,once,14,-,TRBV18,CASSLGGESYGYTF,TGTGCCAGCTCCCTGGGGGGGGAGAGCTATGGCTACACCTTC
TRBJ2-3,-,16,-,TRBV28,CASSLGTSSSTDTQYF,TGTGCCAGCAGTTTGGGAACTAGCTCTAGCACAGATACGCAGTATTTT
TRBJ2-1,-,13,-,TRBV10-3,CAIRGDTLNEQFF,TGTGCCATCAGAGGGGACACCCTCAATGAGCAGTTCTTC
TRBJ2-1,once,14,TRBD2,TRBV5-1,CASSPAGAYNEQFF,TGCGCCAGCAGCCCGGCGGGGGCCTACAATGAGCAGTTCTTC
TRBJ1-4,-,12,-,TRBV5-8,CASSYSGGKLFF,TGTGCCAGCAGCTATTCAGGAGGAAAACTGTTTTTT